This entry is about one T cell receptor (beta chain). The data are from a study of blood T cell repertoires in COVID-19. The table came from immunoSEQ multiplex PCR; TCRdb's copy has only in-frame clones and leaves some out. The sample has some 130,000 clones; over 60% are singletons. Trimming shortened V by 2 bases and J by 1 base, and 8 bases separated the two germline ends. CDR3 length equals 14 residues. Germline loops: CDR1 MNHNS, CDR2 SASEGT. Sequenced: peripheral blood. The receptor comes from a woman of 80 years or more with acute or convalescent COVID-19. The chain combines TRBV6-1 with TRBJ1-1; D might be TRBD1 (6 bases). The DNA for the CDR3 is TGTGCCAGCAGTGAATTACAGGGGAACACTGAAGCTTTCTTT. It specifies CASSELQGNTEAFF.